Shown below are 27 T cell receptor beta chains from a single sample sequenced in a study of OX40 agonist ivuxolimab in advanced cancers. TCRdb's table, derived via immunoSEQ multiplex PCR, lists solely in-frame clones and lacks some. Among some 54,000 clones listed, about 85% were seen once. The input for sequencing was CD4+ or CD8+ T cells sorted from blood, taken in a trial of the OX40 agonist ivuxolimab. These receptors were obtained from an adult with an advanced solid tumor such as melanoma, head and neck, liver or kidney cancer.

The chain carries TRBV27 and TRBJ1-1; D uncertain. The CDR3 runs to 13 residues. CDR1 is MNHEY and CDR2 is SMNVEV in the germline V gene (reference sequence). The ends were cut back, 0 bases at V and 0 bases at J, with 2 bases in the middle. In DNA, the CDR3 is TGTGCCAGCAGTTTATCGGTGAACACTGAAGCTTTCTTT. It specifies CASSLSVNTEAFF.

This chain joins TRBV10-3 and TRBJ2-7; TRBD1 might be the D (6 bases). Germline values: CDR1 ENHRY, CDR2 SYGVKD. This CDR3 contains 15 residues. Trimming stripped 3 bases from V and 0 bases from J, with 12 bases between. CDR3 DNA: TGTGCCATCAGTGAAGCGACAGGAAGCTCCTACGAGCAGTACTTC. Amino acids: CAISEATGSSYEQYF.

The genes are TRBV7-2 and TRBJ2-6; D possibly corresponds to TRBD1 (6 bases). Looked up from germline, CDR1 is SGHTA and CDR2 is FQGNSA. The V end lost 4 bases, the J end lost 0 bases, and 13 bases lay between the germline ends. The CDR3 runs 17 residues. The CDR3 DNA is TGTGCCAGCAGCTACCGGGACATTTTCTCTGGGGCCAACGTCCTGACTTTC. Amino acid sequence: CASSYRDIFSGANVLTF.

The CDR3 bases are TGTGCCAGCAGTTCTCCGGGACAGGGATTCTACGAGCAGTACTTC. This codes for CASSSPGQGFYEQYF. This chain uses TRBV27 with TRBJ2-7, with 9 bases aligning to TRBD1. Trimming removed 4 bases from V and 3 bases from J; junction bases left unmatched: 7. Germline CDR1 and CDR2: MNHEY and SMNVEV (reference sequence). The CDR3 runs 15 residues.

This sequence joins TRBV16 and TRBJ1-1, with a weak D call TRBD1 (6 bases). Trimming shortened V by 0 bases and J by 6 bases, and 14 bases separated the two germline ends. Germline CDR1 and CDR2: KGHSY and FQNENV. This CDR3 has 15 residues. CDR3 nucleotide sequence: TGTGCCAGCAGCCAATCGAAGGGGGAGATCCCTGAAGCTTTCTTT. Translated: CASSQSKGEIPEAFF.

V is TRBV2 and J is TRBJ1-1, with D tentatively TRBD1 (5 bases). Germline-derived CDR1 and CDR2 are SNHLY and FYNNEI. V lost 1 base to trimming and J lost 4 bases, with 13 bases between them. The CDR3 loop spans 15 amino acids. The CDR3 here is CASSEGGLGVTEAFF. As DNA, the CDR3 is TGTGCCAGCAGTGAAGGGGGGTTGGGGGTCACTGAAGCTTTCTTT.

J is TRBJ1-1 and V is TRBV29-1; tentative D call: TRBD1 (5 bases). V dropped 1 base and J dropped 7 bases, with 13 bases sitting between them. The CDR3 has 13 amino acids. Germline V CDR1 and CDR2: SQVTM, ANQGSEA. The CDR3 protein is CSVEGLDNSEAFF. The CDR3 DNA reads TGCAGCGTTGAAGGGTTGGACAATAGTGAAGCTTTCTTT.

V is TRBV11-2 and J is TRBJ1-3, with D hard to call. The length of the CDR3 is 17 residues. Germline CDR1 SGHAT, CDR2 FQNNGV. V dropped 5 bases and J dropped 0 bases, with 17 bases sitting between them. This chain's CDR3 is CASSHSLDGSSGNTIYF. Here the CDR3 DNA reads TGTGCCAGCAGCCATTCCCTGGACGGCTCCTCTGGAAACACCATATATTTT.

The chain uses TRBV19 and TRBJ1-6; maybe TRBD1 (6 bases). V lost 6 bases, J lost 9 bases, and 15 bases lay in between. The CDR3 sequence is 14 residues long. Germline V gene sequence: CDR1 LNHDA, CDR2 SQIVND (reference sequence). The DNA for the CDR3 is TGTGCCAGTAGGGGGGCCCTGGAGAGTTCACCCCTCCACTTT. Its translation: CASRGALESSPLHF.

The genes are TRBV4-1 and TRBJ1-5; the D gene is possibly TRBD1 (5 bases). The CDR3 consists of 15 residues. V lost 1 base and J 3 bases, leaving 10 bases between the germline ends. Per the germline V gene, CDR1 is MGHRA and CDR2 is YSYEKL. In DNA form, the CDR3 reads TGCGCCAGCAGCCAAGGGCAGGGCACCAATCAGCCCCAGCATTTT. It specifies CASSQGQGTNQPQHF.

V and J are TRBV7-8 and TRBJ1-3; 8 bases agree with TRBD1. Losses at the gene ends were 5 bases for V and 4 bases for J; bases not matched to a gene: 7. The V gene's germline CDR1 is SGHVS and CDR2 FQNEAQ. The CDR3 is 15 amino acids. The CDR3 DNA follows: TGTGCCAGCAGCGCCGCAGGGGGCTGGGGAAACACCATATATTTT. Translating it yields CASSAAGGWGNTIYF.

This clone was found once. The chain couples TRBV4-1 to TRBJ1-1; unclear D gene. Germline V gives CDR1 MGHRA, CDR2 YSYEKL. CDR3 size: 14 residues. V dropped 4 bases and J dropped 0 bases, with 9 bases sitting between them. In nucleotides, the CDR3 is TGCGCCAGCAGCCTACCTTTCATGAACACTGAAGCTTTCTTT. Its protein is CASSLPFMNTEAFF.

This clone was counted a single time. V and J are TRBV27 and TRBJ2-1, with D possibly being TRBD1 or TRBD2 (5 bases each). V lost 3 bases to trimming and J lost 8 bases, with 17 bases between them. There are 15 residues in the CDR3. The germline gives CDR1 MNHEY, CDR2 SMNVEV (reference sequence). CDR3 in amino acids: CASSLAWGFGYEQFF. Here the CDR3 DNA reads TGTGCCAGCAGTTTGGCTTGGGGGTTTGGGTATGAGCAGTTCTTC.

The CDR3 protein is CASSLDRDRFSPYGYTF. The CDR3 DNA reads as TGTGCCAGCAGCTTGGACAGGGACCGCTTTTCCCCCTATGGCTACACCTTC. This sequence joins TRBV5-8 and TRBJ1-2; possible D gene TRBD1, 6 bases. This CDR3 spans 17 amino acids. V was pared by 0 bases and J by 4 bases, with 19 bases between. Germline loops: CDR1 SGHTS, CDR2 YDEGEE.

The CDR3 protein is CASSPRAGGRETQYF. In DNA form, the CDR3 reads TGTGCCAGCAGCCCTCGGGCAGGGGGCAGGGAGACCCAGTACTTC. The V call is TRBV14, the J call TRBJ2-5, with 8 bases lining up with TRBD1. CDR3 length equals 15 residues. Trimming removed 4 bases from V and 5 bases from J; junction bases left unmatched: 9. Germline loops: CDR1 SGHDN, CDR2 FVKESK.

The chain carries TRBV10-3 and TRBJ2-2, with D perhaps matching TRBD2 (6 bases). This CDR3 contains 16 residues. Germline V gives CDR1 ENHRY, CDR2 SYGVKD. V was pared by 2 bases and J by 1 base, with 11 bases between. Written as DNA, the CDR3 is TGTGCCATCAGTGAGAGGGAGGATGAGAACACCGGGGAGCTGTTTTTT. Its protein is CAISEREDENTGELFF.

V gene TRBV19 combines with J gene TRBJ1-2; no clear D gene. Per the germline V gene, CDR1 is LNHDA and CDR2 is SQIVND (reference sequence). This CDR3 has 12 amino acids. The V gene lost 8 bases and the J gene lost 0 bases, with 7 bases spanning the gap. The DNA of the CDR3 is TGTGCCAGTTTCGGGTCTAACTATGGCTACACCTTC. This translates into CASFGSNYGYTF.

This clone was detected only once. The chain recombines TRBV19 with TRBJ2-1, with 7 bases lining up with TRBD2. V lost 5 bases and J lost 5; bases outside the gene matches: 3. The CDR3 has 13 residues. The germline CDR1 and CDR2 sequences are LNHDA and SQIVND (reference sequence). The CDR3 is CASSLLADNEQFF. In nucleotides, the CDR3 is TGTGCCAGTAGTTTGCTAGCGGACAATGAGCAGTTCTTC.

This sequence joins TRBV30 and TRBJ1-4; D uncertain. The V and J ends lost 5 bases and 8 bases respectively, with 18 bases between them. There are 14 residues in the CDR3. Germline values: CDR1 GTSNPN, CDR2 SVGIG (reference sequence). The CDR3 loop reads CAWLLAGEGEKLFF. The CDR3, as DNA: TGTGCCTGGCTACTGGCCGGGGAAGGGGAAAAACTGTTTTTT.

The chain employs TRBV30 and TRBJ1-1; TRBD1 is a possible D gene (5 bases). V was clipped by 2 bases and J by 1 base, with 8 bases between them. This CDR3 has 13 residues. The germline V gene encodes CDR1 GTSNPN and CDR2 SVGIG (reference sequence). CDR3 sequence (DNA): TGTGCCTGGAGTTCCAGGGAGAACACTGAAGCTTTCTTT. It codes for CAWSSRENTEAFF.

The chain recombines TRBV15 with TRBJ1-2; 7 bases are a match to TRBD1. Unmatched junction bases numbered 5, after V lost 0 bases and J lost 4 bases. Germline values: CDR1 LNHNV, CDR2 YYDKDF (reference sequence). The CDR3 consists of 15 residues. The DNA of the CDR3 is TGTGCCACCAGCAGAGATCAGGGACAGCGCTATGGCTACACCTTC. Its translation: CATSRDQGQRYGYTF.

This chain uses TRBV9 with TRBJ2-6, with 10 bases matching TRBD1. CDR3 length: 18 residues. With 3 bases clipped from V and 3 bases from J, the junction kept 9 bases outside the gene matches. CDR1 is SGDLS, CDR2 YYNGEE, per germline. The CDR3 reads CASSEDGQGVIGANVLTF. In DNA form, the CDR3 reads TGTGCCAGCAGCGAGGACGGACAGGGGGTTATTGGGGCCAACGTCCTGACTTTC.

By sample share, this clone is medium-sized. The chain joins TRBV5-6 to TRBJ2-7; TRBD2 agrees at 10 bases. CDR3 length: 16 amino acids. Germline CDR1 and CDR2: SGHDT and YYEEEE. Trimming took 4 bases from V and 4 from J; bases not matched to a gene: 11. CDR3 DNA sequence: TGTGCCAGCAGCGTGGCAAGCGGGGGGGCCTGGTACGAGCAGTACTTC. This encodes CASSVASGGAWYEQYF.

This chain joins TRBV6-5 and TRBJ2-7; D unresolved. CDR1 MNHEY and CDR2 SVGAGI come from the germline V gene. V lost 0 bases to trimming and J lost 3 bases, with 9 bases between them. The CDR3 consists of 14 residues. The CDR3, as DNA: TGTGCCAGCAGTTACTCTCAGGCTGGCTACGAGCAGTACTTC. This encodes CASSYSQAGYEQYF.

The chain is built from TRBV19 and TRBJ1-5; 7 bases align to TRBD1. The germline V gene encodes CDR1 LNHDA and CDR2 SQIVND (reference sequence). The CDR3 is 14 amino acids. Trimming cost V 7 bases and J 5 bases; bases outside gene matches: 8. This CDR3 is CASKDREKDQPQHF. CDR3 coding DNA: TGTGCCAGTAAAGACAGGGAAAAGGATCAGCCCCAGCATTTT.

This clone was detected only a few times. V usage is TRBV11-2 and J usage is TRBJ1-1; D not certain. The CDR3 consists of 14 residues. CDR1 is SGHAT, CDR2 FQNNGV, per germline. The germline V and J ends were trimmed by 5 bases and 0 bases, with 10 bases remaining between them. The CDR3 region is CASSPGGMNTEAFF. CDR3 DNA: TGTGCCAGCAGCCCTGGAGGCATGAACACTGAAGCTTTCTTT.

J is TRBJ1-2 and V is TRBV7-9; TRBD1 might be the D (6 bases). Germline CDR1 reads SEHNR; CDR2 reads FQNEAQ (reference sequence). The CDR3 contains 13 residues. V was clipped by 1 base and J by 4 bases, with 7 bases between them. Here the CDR3 reads CASSLGQVYGYTF. DNA for the CDR3: TGTGCCAGCAGCTTAGGACAGGTCTATGGCTACACCTTC.